A selection of T cell receptor beta chains follows, all from one sample in a study of tumor-infiltrating lymphocytes in primary liver carcinoma. TCRdb reprocessed the multiplex PCR reads with MiXCR, giving one entry per CDR3 protein. This sample has over 250,000 distinct CDR3 sequences; nearly 60% occur once, and the top ten carry more than 15%. Sample: peripheral blood. The receptors derive from a woman aged 30 to 39 with primary liver carcinoma and hepatitis B virus infection. Both conserved end residues are part of each CDR3. The D gene is left open where the match is weak. Clone size is given for some rows only: seen once, a few or many times, or a class if the clone is expanded.

v_call	d_call	clone_size	j_call	cdr3_aa	cdr3_nt
TRBV6-6	-	-	TRBJ1-4	CASSYGKDRGEKLFF	TGTGCCAGCAGTTACGGGAAAGATCGGGGAGAAAAACTGTTTTTT
TRBV5-1	-	many	TRBJ2-7	CASSEPSETYEQYF	TGCGCCAGCAGCGAGCCGTCCGAGACCTACGAGCAGTACTTC
TRBV7-9	-	-	TRBJ1-6	CASSLHSANSPLHF	TGTGCCAGCAGCTTACACTCAGCTAATTCACCCCTCCACTTT
TRBV4-1	TRBD2	-	TRBJ2-3	CASSQGTSGSGTDTQYF	TGCGCCAGCAGCCAAGGCACTAGCGGGAGTGGCACAGATACGCAGTATTTT
TRBV6-6	-	-	TRBJ1-3	CASSTGHTRNTVYF	TGTGCCAGCAGTACTGGACATACTAGAAACACCGTATATTTT
TRBV13	-	-	TRBJ1-3	CASMSGSSGNTIYF	TGTGCCAGCATGAGTGGCAGCTCTGGAAACACCATATATTTT
TRBV12-3/TRBV12-4	-	many	TRBJ1-6	CASRRKANSPLHF	TGTGCCAGCAGGAGGAAGGCAAATTCACCCCTCCACTTT
TRBV5-6	-	-	TRBJ1-1	CASSSFRNTEAFF	TGTGCCAGCAGCTCCTTCAGGAACACTGAAGCTTTCTTT
TRBV7-9	-	few	TRBJ1-1	CASSPYTSRANTEAFF	TGTGCCAGCAGCCCCTACACCTCGAGGGCGAACACTGAAGCTTTCTTT
TRBV12-3/TRBV12-4	-	-	TRBJ2-2	CASCSTSGRSGELFF	TGTGCCAGCTGTTCGACTAGTGGGAGGTCCGGGGAGCTGTTTTTT
TRBV19	-	-	TRBJ2-2	CASKEWGGLNTGKLFF	TGTGCCAGTAAAGAATGGGGCGGGCTAAACACCGGGAAGCTGTTTTTT
TRBV28	-	few	TRBJ1-6	CAVGVSPLHF	TGTGCCGTCGGGGTTTCACCCCTCCACTTT
TRBV12-3/TRBV12-4	-	many	TRBJ1-1	CASSYGDTEAFF	TGTGCCAGCAGTTATGGGGACACTGAAGCTTTCTTT
TRBV7-9	-	many	TRBJ2-3	CASSLLTTLDTQYF	TGTGCCAGCAGCTTACTCACGACACTAGATACGCAGTATTTT
TRBV4-2	TRBD1	many	TRBJ2-1	CASRRTGGNEQFF	TGTGCCAGCAGACGGACAGGGGGGAATGAGCAGTTCTTC
TRBV30	-	few	TRBJ1-1	CAWSLSGPFIEAFF	TGTGCCTGGTCCCTCTCGGGACCCTTCATCGAAGCTTTCTTT
TRBV6-2/TRBV6-3	-	-	TRBJ2-2	CASGRENTGELFF	TGTGCCAGCGGGCGGGAGAACACCGGGGAGCTGTTTTTT
TRBV12-3/TRBV12-4	-	-	TRBJ2-2	CASGGNTGELFF	TGTGCCAGCGGCGGGAACACCGGGGAGCTGTTTTTT
TRBV12-5	-	-	TRBJ2-1	CASGPVRGSYNEQFF	TGTGCTAGTGGCCCCGTACGGGGTTCCTACAATGAGCAGTTCTTC
TRBV6-2/TRBV6-3	TRBD2	few	TRBJ2-7	CASTLGTSVIMQYF	TGTGCCAGCACCCTAGGGACTAGCGTTATCATGCAGTACTTC
TRBV12-3/TRBV12-4	-	many	TRBJ1-2	CASSRVNYGYTF	TGTGCCAGCAGCCGGGTTAACTATGGCTACACCTTC
TRBV5-1	-	once	TRBJ1-1	CASSLGLQTEAFF	TGCGCCAGCAGCTTGGGACTCCAGACTGAAGCTTTCTTT
TRBV11-3	-	-	TRBJ2-1	CASGSLSYSEQFF	TGTGCCAGCGGCTCCCTTTCCTACAGTGAGCAGTTCTTC
TRBV29-1	TRBD2	-	TRBJ2-3	CSVASGNRWGQYF	TGCAGCGTTGCTAGCGGGAACCGGTGGGGGCAGTATTTT